This is a list of T cell receptor beta chains from one sample in a study of a mutant IDH1 vaccine in newly diagnosed glioma. Repertoires were generated with immunoSEQ multiplex PCR, while TCRdb's copy carries only in-frame clones and drops some. The repertoire holds 50,000 to 70,000 clones, with around 84% as singletons. These receptors are not linked to any known antigen. The sequences come from PBMCs, collected from a glioma patient whose treatment included an IDH1 peptide vaccine. The receptors were sampled from a man aged 30 to 39 with glioma. The CDR3 runs from the conserved cysteine through the conserved F or W. A D gene is named only where the DNA matches it firmly. The listing skips clone size in some rows; elsewhere it reads once, few, many or a size class.

abundance: once; v_gene: TRBV4-2; j_gene: TRBJ2-5; d_gene: NA; CDR3aa: CASSQDRQGRETQYF; CDR3nt: TGTGCCAGCAGCCAAGATCGTCAAGGGAGAGAGACCCAGTACTTC
abundance: NA; v_gene: TRBV14; j_gene: TRBJ2-3; d_gene: NA; CDR3aa: CASSLILSDTQYF; CDR3nt: TGTGCCAGCAGCCTGATCCTCTCAGATACGCAGTATTTT
abundance: once; v_gene: TRBV9; j_gene: TRBJ2-2; d_gene: TRBD2; CDR3aa: CASSPLATGELFF; CDR3nt: TGTGCCAGCAGCCCACTAGCGACCGGGGAGCTGTTTTTT
abundance: NA; v_gene: TRBV10-3; j_gene: TRBJ2-7; d_gene: NA; CDR3aa: CAIKEGGNPYEQYF; CDR3nt: TGTGCCATCAAAGAAGGGGGGAACCCCTACGAGCAGTACTTC
abundance: NA; v_gene: TRBV7-2; j_gene: TRBJ1-2; d_gene: NA; CDR3aa: CASSFRRGEGYTF; CDR3nt: TGTGCCAGCAGCTTCCGGAGGGGTGAAGGCTACACCTTC
abundance: few; v_gene: TRBV5-1; j_gene: TRBJ1-1; d_gene: NA; CDR3aa: CASSSGSWLRGTEAFF; CDR3nt: TGCGCCAGCAGCTCTGGGTCTTGGCTGAGGGGCACTGAAGCTTTCTTT
abundance: few; v_gene: TRBV6-1; j_gene: TRBJ1-5; d_gene: NA; CDR3aa: CASRSQVGLRPQHF; CDR3nt: TGTGCCAGCAGGAGTCAGGTCGGGCTGCGGCCCCAGCATTTT
abundance: NA; v_gene: TRBV11-2; j_gene: TRBJ2-4; d_gene: NA; CDR3aa: CASSTQPQGTTENKNIQYF; CDR3nt: TGTGCCAGCAGCACACAACCTCAAGGGACCACTGAAAACAAAAACATTCAGTACTTC
abundance: NA; v_gene: TRBV7-9; j_gene: TRBJ2-1; d_gene: NA; CDR3aa: CASSEARGLDEQFF; CDR3nt: TGTGCCAGCAGTGAAGCCCGGGGATTGGATGAGCAGTTCTTC
abundance: NA; v_gene: TRBV5-5; j_gene: TRBJ1-3; d_gene: NA; CDR3aa: CASSLELGASGNTIYF; CDR3nt: TGTGCCAGCAGCTTGGAGCTGGGGGCGAGTGGAAACACCATATATTTT
abundance: NA; v_gene: TRBV14; j_gene: TRBJ2-1; d_gene: TRBD1; CDR3aa: CASSPLATGALSYNEQFF; CDR3nt: TGTGCCAGCAGCCCACTCGCGACAGGGGCCCTCAGTTACAATGAGCAGTTCTTC
abundance: NA; v_gene: TRBV7-9; j_gene: TRBJ1-2; d_gene: NA; CDR3aa: CASSLVGRVYGYTF; CDR3nt: TGTGCCAGCAGCTTAGTGGGTAGGGTCTATGGCTACACCTTC
abundance: NA; v_gene: TRBV7-6; j_gene: TRBJ2-2; d_gene: TRBD2; CDR3aa: CASSPRAGANTGELFF; CDR3nt: TGTGCCAGCAGCCCCCGAGCGGGGGCGAACACCGGGGAGCTGTTTTTT
abundance: once; v_gene: TRBV30; j_gene: TRBJ1-2; d_gene: NA; CDR3aa: CAWSADRYGYTF; CDR3nt: TGTGCCTGGAGTGCGGATCGCTATGGCTACACCTTC
abundance: NA; v_gene: TRBV4-1; j_gene: TRBJ1-4; d_gene: NA; CDR3aa: CASSQVFRKENEKLFF; CDR3nt: TGCGCCAGCAGCCAAGTCTTCAGGAAGGAGAATGAAAAACTGTTTTTT
abundance: NA; v_gene: TRBV10-2; j_gene: TRBJ2-2; d_gene: NA; CDR3aa: CASSEGGFGTGELFF; CDR3nt: TGCGCCAGCAGCGAGGGGGGGTTTGGCACCGGGGAGCTGTTTTTT
abundance: NA; v_gene: TRBV5-1; j_gene: TRBJ2-3; d_gene: NA; CDR3aa: CASSLLGGLDTQYF; CDR3nt: TGCGCCAGCAGCTTGCTGGGGGGCCTCGATACGCAGTATTTT
abundance: NA; v_gene: TRBV7-9; j_gene: TRBJ1-2; d_gene: TRBD1; CDR3aa: CASSLDRGLLGYTF; CDR3nt: TGTGCCAGCAGCTTAGACAGGGGCTTACTGGGCTACACCTTC
abundance: once; v_gene: TRBV2; j_gene: TRBJ1-5; d_gene: NA; CDR3aa: CASSRTPRAGNQPQHF; CDR3nt: TGTGCCAGCAGTAGGACCCCCCGCGCGGGCAATCAGCCCCAGCATTTT
abundance: NA; v_gene: TRBV29-1; j_gene: TRBJ2-7; d_gene: NA; CDR3aa: CSVGGLYEQYF; CDR3nt: TGCAGCGTTGGGGGACTGTACGAGCAGTACTTC
abundance: NA; v_gene: TRBV5-1; j_gene: TRBJ2-2; d_gene: NA; CDR3aa: CASSLDPGTNTGELFF; CDR3nt: TGCGCCAGCAGCTTGGATCCAGGGACGAACACCGGGGAGCTGTTTTTT
abundance: NA; v_gene: TRBV4-1; j_gene: TRBJ1-4; d_gene: NA; CDR3aa: CASSQERGEGQKLFF; CDR3nt: TGCGCCAGCAGCCAAGAGAGGGGGGAAGGGCAAAAACTGTTTTTT
abundance: once; v_gene: TRBV5-1; j_gene: TRBJ2-1; d_gene: NA; CDR3aa: CASAHREWDTEQFF; CDR3nt: TGCGCCAGCGCCCACAGGGAATGGGATACTGAGCAGTTCTTC